A selection of T cell receptor beta chains follows, all from one sample in a study of blood T cell repertoires in COVID-19. Sequenced by immunoSEQ multiplex PCR; TCRdb stores in-frame clones only, minus some. The table shows hundreds of thousands of clones, with just under 90% occurring only once. The material sequenced was PBMCs or T cells enriched from blood (not recorded which). These receptors all stem from a woman in her twenties or thirties who had recovered from COVID-19. Each CDR3 is given with its conserved first and last residue. A D gene is named only where the DNA matches it firmly. Expanded clones get a size class; other rows say once, few or many, or leave the size out.

CASSTGQGAEPQHF | TGCGCCAGCAGCACCGGACAGGGGGCTGAGCCCCAGCATTTT | TRBD1 | TRBJ1-5 | - | TRBV5-1
CASSYEGLDGYTF | TGTGCCAGCAGTTATGAGGGATTGGATGGCTACACCTTC | - | TRBJ1-2 | - | TRBV6-5
CASRTGGVYGYTF | TGTGCCAGCAGGACAGGGGGAGTGTATGGCTACACCTTC | TRBD1 | TRBJ1-2 | - | TRBV28
CASSLIGGVDQPQHF | TGCGCCAGCAGCTTGATAGGCGGGGTTGATCAGCCCCAGCATTTT | - | TRBJ1-5 | - | TRBV5-1
CASSLGQSGYRTEAFF | TGTGCCAGCAGTTTAGGACAGTCCGGGTACCGCACTGAAGCTTTCTTT | - | TRBJ1-1 | - | TRBV28
CASSLVPATGTGELFF | TGTGCCAGCAGCTTAGTACCAGCGACGGGCACCGGGGAGCTGTTTTTT | - | TRBJ2-2 | - | TRBV7-2
CASSYFLAGDGYEQYF | TGTGCCAGCAGTTACTTCTTGGCGGGTGACGGCTACGAGCAGTACTTC | - | TRBJ2-7 | - | TRBV6-5
CASKGGQGVSSPLHF | TGTGCCAGCAAAGGGGGACAGGGTGTGTCGTCACCCCTCCACTTT | TRBD1 | TRBJ1-6 | - | TRBV28
CASSRQGAVTGELFF | TGTGCCAGCAGTCGACAGGGGGCCGTCACCGGGGAGCTGTTTTTT | TRBD1 | TRBJ2-2 | - | TRBV6-2/TRBV6-3
CASSIHGTGPYEQYF | TGTGCCAGTAGTATTCATGGGACAGGGCCCTACGAGCAGTACTTC | TRBD1 | TRBJ2-7 | - | TRBV19
CASSYSSKKGRSSYNEQFF | TGTGCCAGCAGTTACTCCTCTAAGAAGGGGCGAAGCTCCTACAATGAGCAGTTCTTC | - | TRBJ2-1 | - | TRBV6-2/TRBV6-3
CASSYKTGSDGYTF | TGTGCCAGCAGCTATAAAACAGGGTCGGATGGCTACACCTTC | - | TRBJ1-2 | - | TRBV9
CAISEEVEGPNGEQFF | TGTGCCATCAGTGAGGAAGTGGAGGGCCCGAACGGTGAGCAGTTCTTC | - | TRBJ2-1 | - | TRBV10-3
CASSQDRQVNQPQHF | TGCGCCAGCAGCCAAGATCGACAAGTCAATCAGCCCCAGCATTTT | - | TRBJ1-5 | - | TRBV4-3
CASTTPATNEKLFF | TGTGCCAGCACGACACCGGCAACTAATGAAAAACTGTTTTTT | - | TRBJ1-4 | few | TRBV28
CASSRSGRAPGELFF | TGTGCCAGTAGTCGTAGCGGGAGGGCCCCCGGGGAGCTGTTTTTT | TRBD2 | TRBJ2-2 | - | TRBV19
CASSLEQKETQYF | TGTGCCAGCAGCTTAGAACAGAAAGAGACCCAGTACTTC | - | TRBJ2-5 | once | TRBV7-2